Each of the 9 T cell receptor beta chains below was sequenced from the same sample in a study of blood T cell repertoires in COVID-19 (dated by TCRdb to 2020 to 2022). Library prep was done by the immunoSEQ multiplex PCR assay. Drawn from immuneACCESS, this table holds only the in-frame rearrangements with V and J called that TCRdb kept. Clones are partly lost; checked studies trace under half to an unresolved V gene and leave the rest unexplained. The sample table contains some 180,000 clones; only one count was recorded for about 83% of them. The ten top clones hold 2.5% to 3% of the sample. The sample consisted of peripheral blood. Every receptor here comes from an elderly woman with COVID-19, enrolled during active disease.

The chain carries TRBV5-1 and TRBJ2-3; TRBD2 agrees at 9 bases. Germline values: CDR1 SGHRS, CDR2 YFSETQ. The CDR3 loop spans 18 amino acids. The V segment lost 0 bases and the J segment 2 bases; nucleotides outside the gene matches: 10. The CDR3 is CASSLDRGRAVTTDTQYF. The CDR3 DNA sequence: TGCGCCAGCAGCTTGGATCGCGGGAGGGCCGTTACCACAGATACGCAGTATTTT.

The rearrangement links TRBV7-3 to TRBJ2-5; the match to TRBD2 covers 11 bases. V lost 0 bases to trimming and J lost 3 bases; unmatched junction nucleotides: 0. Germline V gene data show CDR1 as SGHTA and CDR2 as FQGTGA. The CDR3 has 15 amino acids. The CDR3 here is CASSLTTSGEETQYF. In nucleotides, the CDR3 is TGTGCCAGCAGCTTAACGACTAGCGGGGAAGAGACCCAGTACTTC.

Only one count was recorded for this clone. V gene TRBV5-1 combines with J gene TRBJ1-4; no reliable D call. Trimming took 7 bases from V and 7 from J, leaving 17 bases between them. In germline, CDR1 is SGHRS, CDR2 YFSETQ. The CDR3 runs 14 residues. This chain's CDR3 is CASREGPGSEKLFF. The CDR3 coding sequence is TGCGCCAGCCGCGAGGGCCCGGGGAGTGAAAAACTGTTTTTT. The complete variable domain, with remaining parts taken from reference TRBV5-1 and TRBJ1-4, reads KAGVTQTPRYLIKTRGQQVTLSCSPISGHRSVSWYQQTPGQGLQFLFEYFSETQRNKGNFPGRFSGRQFSNSRSEMNVSTLELGDSALYLCASREGPGSEKLFFGSGTQLSVL.

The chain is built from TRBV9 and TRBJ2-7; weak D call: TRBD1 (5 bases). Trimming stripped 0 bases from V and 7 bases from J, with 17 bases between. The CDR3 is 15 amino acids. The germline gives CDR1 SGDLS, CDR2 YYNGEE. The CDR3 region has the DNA TGTGCCAGCAGCGTAGTGACAGACCCCTCGGGTGAGCAGTACTTC. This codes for CASSVVTDPSGEQYF.

The CDR3, as DNA: TGTGCCAGCAGTTTACACAGGGGGGAGGGTACGCAGTATTTT. This translates into CASSLHRGEGTQYF. The chain joins TRBV27 to TRBJ2-3; the D gene is possibly TRBD1 (8 bases). Germline values: CDR1 MNHEY, CDR2 SMNVEV (reference sequence). The CDR3 loop spans 14 amino acids. The ends were cut back, 2 bases at V and 8 bases at J, with 14 bases in the middle.

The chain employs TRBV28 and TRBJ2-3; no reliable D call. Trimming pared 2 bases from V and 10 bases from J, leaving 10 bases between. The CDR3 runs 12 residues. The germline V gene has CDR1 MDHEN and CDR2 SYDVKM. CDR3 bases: TGTGCCAGCAGTTTACCCCGTCTCCCGCAGTATTTT. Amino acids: CASSLPRLPQYF.

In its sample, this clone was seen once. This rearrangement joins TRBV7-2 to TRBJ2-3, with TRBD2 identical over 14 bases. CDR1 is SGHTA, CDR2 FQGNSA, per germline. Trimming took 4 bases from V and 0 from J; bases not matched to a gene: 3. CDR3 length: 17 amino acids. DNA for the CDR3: TGTGCCAGCAGCTGGGGACTAGCGGGGGCTAGCACAGATACGCAGTATTTT. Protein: CASSWGLAGASTDTQYF.

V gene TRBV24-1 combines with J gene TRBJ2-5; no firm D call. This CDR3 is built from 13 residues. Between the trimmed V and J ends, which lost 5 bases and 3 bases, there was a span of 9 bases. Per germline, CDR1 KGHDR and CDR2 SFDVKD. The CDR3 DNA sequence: TGTGCCACCAGTGGCGGTCCTGAAGAGACCCAGTACTTC. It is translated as CATSGGPEETQYF.

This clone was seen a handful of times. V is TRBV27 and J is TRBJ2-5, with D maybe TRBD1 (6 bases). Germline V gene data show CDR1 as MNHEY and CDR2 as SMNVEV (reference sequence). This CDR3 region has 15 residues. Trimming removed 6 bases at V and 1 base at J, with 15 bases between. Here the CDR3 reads CASSRTANLQETQYF. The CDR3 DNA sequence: TGTGCCAGCAGCCGGACAGCTAACCTCCAAGAGACCCAGTACTTC.